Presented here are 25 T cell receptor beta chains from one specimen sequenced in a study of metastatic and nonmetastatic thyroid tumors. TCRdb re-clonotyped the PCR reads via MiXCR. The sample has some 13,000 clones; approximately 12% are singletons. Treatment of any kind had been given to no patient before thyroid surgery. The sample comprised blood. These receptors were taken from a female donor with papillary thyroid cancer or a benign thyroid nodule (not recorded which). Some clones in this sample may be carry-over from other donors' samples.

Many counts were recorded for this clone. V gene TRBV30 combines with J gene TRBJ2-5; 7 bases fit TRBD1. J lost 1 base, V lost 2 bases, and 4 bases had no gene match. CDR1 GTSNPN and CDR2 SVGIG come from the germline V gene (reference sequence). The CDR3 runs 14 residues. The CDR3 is CAWSQGVSQETQYF. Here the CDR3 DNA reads TGTGCCTGGAGTCAGGGGGTCAGCCAAGAGACCCAGTACTTC.

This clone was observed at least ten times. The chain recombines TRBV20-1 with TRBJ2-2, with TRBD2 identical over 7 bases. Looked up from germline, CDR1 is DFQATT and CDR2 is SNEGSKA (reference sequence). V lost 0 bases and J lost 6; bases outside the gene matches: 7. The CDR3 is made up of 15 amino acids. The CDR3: CSARDLAEEAGELFF. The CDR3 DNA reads TGCAGTGCTAGAGATCTAGCGGAGGAGGCCGGGGAGCTGTTTTTT.

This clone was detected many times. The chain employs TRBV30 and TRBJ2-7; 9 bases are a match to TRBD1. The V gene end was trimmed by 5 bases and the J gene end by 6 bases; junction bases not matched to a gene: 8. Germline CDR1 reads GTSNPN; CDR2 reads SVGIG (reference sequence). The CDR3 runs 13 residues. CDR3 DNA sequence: TGTGCCTGGGTTACAGGGGGCGGGCGCGAGCAGTACTTC. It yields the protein CAWVTGGGREQYF.

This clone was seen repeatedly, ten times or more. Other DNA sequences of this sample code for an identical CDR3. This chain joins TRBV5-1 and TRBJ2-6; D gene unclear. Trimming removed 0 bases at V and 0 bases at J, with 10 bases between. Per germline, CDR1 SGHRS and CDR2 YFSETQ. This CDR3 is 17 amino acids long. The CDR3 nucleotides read TGCGCCAGCAGCTTGGATCCCGAGAGCTCTGGGGCCAACGTCCTGACTTTC. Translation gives CASSLDPESSGANVLTF.

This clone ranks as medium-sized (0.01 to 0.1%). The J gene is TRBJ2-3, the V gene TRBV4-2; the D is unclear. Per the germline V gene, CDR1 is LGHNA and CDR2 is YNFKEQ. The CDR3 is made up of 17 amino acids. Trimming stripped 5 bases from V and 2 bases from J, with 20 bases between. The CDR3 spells CASSATPTGGPTDTQYF. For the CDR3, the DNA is TGTGCCAGCAGCGCAACACCAACGGGTGGGCCCACAGATACGCAGTATTTT.

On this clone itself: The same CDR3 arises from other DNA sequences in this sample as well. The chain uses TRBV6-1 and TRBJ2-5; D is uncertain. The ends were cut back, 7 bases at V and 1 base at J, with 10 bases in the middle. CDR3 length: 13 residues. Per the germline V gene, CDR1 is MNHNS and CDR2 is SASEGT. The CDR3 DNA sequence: TGTGCCAGCAATATCCACCCCCAAGAGACCCAGTACTTC. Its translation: CASNIHPQETQYF.

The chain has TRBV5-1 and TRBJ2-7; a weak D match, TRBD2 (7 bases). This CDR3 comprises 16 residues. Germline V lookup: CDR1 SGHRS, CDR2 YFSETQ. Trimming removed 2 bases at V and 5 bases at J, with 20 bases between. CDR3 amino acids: CASSFVSGGLADEQYF. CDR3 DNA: TGCGCCAGCAGCTTTGTGTCGGGGGGCCTAGCCGACGAGCAGTACTTC.

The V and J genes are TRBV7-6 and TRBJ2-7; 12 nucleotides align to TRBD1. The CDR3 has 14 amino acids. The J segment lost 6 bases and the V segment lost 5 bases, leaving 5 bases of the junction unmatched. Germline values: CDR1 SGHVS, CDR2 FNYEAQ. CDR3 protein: CASSGGQGAREQYF. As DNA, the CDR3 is TGTGCCAGCAGCGGGGGACAGGGGGCGCGCGAGCAGTACTTC.

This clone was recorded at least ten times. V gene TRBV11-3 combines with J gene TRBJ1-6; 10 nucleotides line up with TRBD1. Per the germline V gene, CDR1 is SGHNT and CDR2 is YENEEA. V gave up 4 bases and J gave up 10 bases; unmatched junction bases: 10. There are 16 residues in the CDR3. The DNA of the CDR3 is TGTGCCAGCAGCTCGAACCGGGACAGGGGCCGATCACCCCTCCACTTT. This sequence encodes CASSSNRDRGRSPLHF.

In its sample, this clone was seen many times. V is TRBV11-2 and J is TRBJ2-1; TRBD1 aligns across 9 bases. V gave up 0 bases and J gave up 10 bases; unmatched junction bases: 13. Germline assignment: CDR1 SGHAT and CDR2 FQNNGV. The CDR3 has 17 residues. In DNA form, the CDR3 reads TGTGCCAGCAGCTTAGAATCCACAGGGGGCGTATCACAGGAGCAGTTCTTC. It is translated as CASSLESTGGVSQEQFF.

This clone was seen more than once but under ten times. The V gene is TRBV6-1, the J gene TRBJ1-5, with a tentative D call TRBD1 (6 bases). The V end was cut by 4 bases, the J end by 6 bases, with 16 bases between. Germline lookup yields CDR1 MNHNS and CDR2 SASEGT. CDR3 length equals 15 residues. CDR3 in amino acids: CASSGGGADIQPQHF. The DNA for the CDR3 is TGTGCCAGCAGTGGGGGGGGCGCGGATATTCAGCCCCAGCATTTT.

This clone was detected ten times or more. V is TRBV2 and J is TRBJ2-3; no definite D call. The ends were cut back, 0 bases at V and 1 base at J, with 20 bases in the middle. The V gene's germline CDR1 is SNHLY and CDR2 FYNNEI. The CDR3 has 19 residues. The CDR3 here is CASSEALPGLPGGTDTQYF. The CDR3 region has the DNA TGTGCCAGCAGTGAAGCGCTTCCAGGCCTGCCTGGAGGCACAGATACGCAGTATTTT. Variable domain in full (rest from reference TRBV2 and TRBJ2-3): EPEVTQTPSHQVTQMGQEVILRCVPISNHLYFYWYRQILGQKVEFLVSFYNNEISEKSEIFDDQFSVERPDGSNFTLKIRSTKLEDSAMYFCASSEALPGLPGGTDTQYFGPGTRLTVL.

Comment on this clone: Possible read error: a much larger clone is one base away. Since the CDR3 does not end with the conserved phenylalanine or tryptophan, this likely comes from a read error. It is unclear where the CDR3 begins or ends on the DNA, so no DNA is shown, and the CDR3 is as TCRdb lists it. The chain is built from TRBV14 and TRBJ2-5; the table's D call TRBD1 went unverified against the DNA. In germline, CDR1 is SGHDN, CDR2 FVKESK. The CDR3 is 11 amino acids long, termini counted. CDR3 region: CASSHSDIPSS.

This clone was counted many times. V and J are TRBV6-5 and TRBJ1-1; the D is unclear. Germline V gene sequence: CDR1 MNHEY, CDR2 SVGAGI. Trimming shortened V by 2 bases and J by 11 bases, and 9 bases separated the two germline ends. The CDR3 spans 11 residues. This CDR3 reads CASSYAEFAFF. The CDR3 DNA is TGTGCCAGCAGTTACGCAGAGTTTGCTTTCTTT.

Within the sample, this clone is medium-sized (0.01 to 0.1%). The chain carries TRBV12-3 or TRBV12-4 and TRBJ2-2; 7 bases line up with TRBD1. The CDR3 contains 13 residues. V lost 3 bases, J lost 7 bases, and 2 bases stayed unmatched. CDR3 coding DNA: TGTGCCAGCAGTTTCACAGGGGTCGGGGAGCTGTTTTTT. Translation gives CASSFTGVGELFF.

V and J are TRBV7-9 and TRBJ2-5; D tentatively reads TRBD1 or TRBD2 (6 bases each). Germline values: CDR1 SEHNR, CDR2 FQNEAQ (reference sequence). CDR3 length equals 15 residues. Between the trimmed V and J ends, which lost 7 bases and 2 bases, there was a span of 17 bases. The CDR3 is CASNGGGRLQETQYF. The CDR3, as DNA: TGTGCCAGCAACGGGGGCGGCCGCCTACAAGAGACCCAGTACTTC.

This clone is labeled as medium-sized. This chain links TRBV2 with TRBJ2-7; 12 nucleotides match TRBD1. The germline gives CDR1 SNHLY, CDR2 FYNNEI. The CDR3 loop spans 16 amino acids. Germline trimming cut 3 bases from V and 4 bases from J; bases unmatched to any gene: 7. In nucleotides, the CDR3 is TGTGCCAGCAGTGAGACGGGACAGGGGGCCTGGTACGAGCAGTACTTC. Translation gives CASSETGQGAWYEQYF.

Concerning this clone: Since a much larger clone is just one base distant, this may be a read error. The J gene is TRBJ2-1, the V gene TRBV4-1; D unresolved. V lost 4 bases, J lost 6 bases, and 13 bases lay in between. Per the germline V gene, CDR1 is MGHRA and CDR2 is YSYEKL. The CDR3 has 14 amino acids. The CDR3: CASSPVLLGNEQFF. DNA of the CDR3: TGCGCCAGCAGCCCGGTTTTGCTCGGCAATGAGCAGTTCTTC.

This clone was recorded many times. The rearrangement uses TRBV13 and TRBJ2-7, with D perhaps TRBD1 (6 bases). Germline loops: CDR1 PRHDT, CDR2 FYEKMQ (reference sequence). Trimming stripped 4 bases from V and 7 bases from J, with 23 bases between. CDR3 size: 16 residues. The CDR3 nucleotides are TGTGCCAGCAGCTCGACCGGGACACCCATCCCGGGGGAGCAGTACTTC. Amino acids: CASSSTGTPIPGEQYF. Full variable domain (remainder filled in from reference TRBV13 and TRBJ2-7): AAGVIQSPRHLIKEKRETATLKCYPIPRHDTVYWYQQGPGQDPQFLISFYEKMQSDKGSIPDRFSAQQFSDYHSELNMSSLELGDSALYFCASSSTGTPIPGEQYFGPGTRLTVT.

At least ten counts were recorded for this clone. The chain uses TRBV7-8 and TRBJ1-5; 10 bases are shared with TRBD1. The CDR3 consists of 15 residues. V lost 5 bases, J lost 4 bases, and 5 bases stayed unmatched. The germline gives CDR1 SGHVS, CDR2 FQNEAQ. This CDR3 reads CASSRGQGVNQPQHF. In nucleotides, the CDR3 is TGTGCCAGCAGCAGAGGACAGGGGGTTAATCAGCCCCAGCATTTT.

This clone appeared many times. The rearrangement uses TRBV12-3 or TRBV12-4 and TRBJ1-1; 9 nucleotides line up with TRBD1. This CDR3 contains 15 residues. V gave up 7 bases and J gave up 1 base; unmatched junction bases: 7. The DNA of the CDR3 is TGTGCCAGCACCGAACCGACAGGGGGGAACACTGAAGCTTTCTTT. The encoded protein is CASTEPTGGNTEAFF.

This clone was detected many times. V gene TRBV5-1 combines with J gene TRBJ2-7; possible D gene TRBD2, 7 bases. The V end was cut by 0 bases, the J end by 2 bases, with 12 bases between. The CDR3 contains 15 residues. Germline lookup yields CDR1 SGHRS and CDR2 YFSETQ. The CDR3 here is CASSLVGRGTYEQYF. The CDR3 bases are TGCGCCAGCAGCTTGGTAGGGAGGGGGACCTACGAGCAGTACTTC.

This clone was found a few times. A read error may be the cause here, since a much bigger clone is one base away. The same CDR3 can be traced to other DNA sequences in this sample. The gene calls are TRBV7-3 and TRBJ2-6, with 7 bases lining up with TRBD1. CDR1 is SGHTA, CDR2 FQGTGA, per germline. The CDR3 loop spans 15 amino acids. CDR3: CASGLRGPGANVLTF. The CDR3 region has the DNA TGTGCCAGCGGCTTAAGGGGGCCTGGGGCCAACGTCCTGACTTTC.

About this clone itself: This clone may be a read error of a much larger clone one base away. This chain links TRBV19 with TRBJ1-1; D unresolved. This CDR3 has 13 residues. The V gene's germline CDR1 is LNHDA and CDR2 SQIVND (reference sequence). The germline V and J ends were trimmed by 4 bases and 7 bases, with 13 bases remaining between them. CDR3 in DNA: TGTGCCAGTAGTACCCTCTACAGACTTGAAGCTTTCTTT. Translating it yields CASSTLYRLEAFF.

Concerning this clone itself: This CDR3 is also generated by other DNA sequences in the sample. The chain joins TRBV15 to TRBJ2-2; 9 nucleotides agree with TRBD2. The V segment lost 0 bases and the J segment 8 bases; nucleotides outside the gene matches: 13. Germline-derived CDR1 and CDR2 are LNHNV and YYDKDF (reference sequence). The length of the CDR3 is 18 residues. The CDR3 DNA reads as TGTGCCACCAGCAGAGATTCAGGCGGGTTAGCGGGGGCTGGGGAGCTGTTTTTT. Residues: CATSRDSGGLAGAGELFF.